This passage covers 14 T cell receptor beta chains from one sample sequenced in a study of control samples from healthy donors and cancer patients. Sequencing used immunoSEQ multiplex PCR; TCRdb keeps in-frame clones, though not all of them. The sample shows about 59,000 clones, 92% of them seen only once. The material sequenced was PBMCs. The receptors shown here come from a man in his forties with colorectal cancer.

V is TRBV27 and J is TRBJ1-2; no definite D call. CDR1 MNHEY and CDR2 SMNVEV come from the germline V gene (reference sequence). The CDR3 sequence is 13 residues long. Deletions cut 3 bases from V and 2 bases from J, with 7 bases between. The DNA for the CDR3 is TGTGCCAGCAGTTTCGTAGGAAACTATGGCTACACCTTC. The encoded protein is CASSFVGNYGYTF.

This chain connects TRBV7-9 to TRBJ2-5; tentative D call: TRBD2 (5 bases). Germline V gene data show CDR1 as SEHNR and CDR2 as FQNEAQ (reference sequence). The V end was cut by 3 bases, the J end by 4 bases, with 12 bases between. This CDR3 is 14 amino acids long. The CDR3 region has the DNA TGTGCCAGCAGCTTTAGGACTGACGGAGAGACCCAGTACTTC. Protein product: CASSFRTDGETQYF.

The chain joins TRBV30 to TRBJ1-1; unclear D gene. Germline V gives CDR1 GTSNPN, CDR2 SVGIG (reference sequence). This CDR3 spans 14 amino acids. The germline V and J ends were trimmed by 2 bases and 5 bases, with 15 bases remaining between them. The CDR3 is CAWSTPGPGTEAFF. Here the CDR3 DNA reads TGTGCCTGGAGTACCCCCGGGCCCGGGACTGAAGCTTTCTTT.

The V gene is TRBV27, the J gene TRBJ1-2; TRBD1 might be the D (5 bases). The germline CDR1 and CDR2 sequences are MNHEY and SMNVEV (reference sequence). This CDR3 has 15 amino acids. Deletions cut 2 bases from V and 0 bases from J, with 10 bases between. The CDR3 bases are TGTGCCAGCAGTTTAGACAGATTAGCTAACTATGGCTACACCTTC. Translation: CASSLDRLANYGYTF.

This clone was observed a handful of times. CDR3 amino acids: CASSYSGSNQPQHF. The CDR3 nucleotides read TGTGCCAGCAGTTACTCCGGTAGCAATCAGCCCCAGCATTTT. The J gene is TRBJ1-5, the V gene TRBV6-6; D is unresolved. From germline, CDR1 is MNHNY and CDR2 SVGAGI (reference sequence). Trimming pared 0 bases from V and 0 bases from J, leaving 3 bases between. This CDR3 is built from 14 residues.

V usage is TRBV27 and J usage is TRBJ2-7, with D possibly TRBD1 on 6 matching bases. This CDR3 is built from 12 residues. Trimming removed 6 bases from V and 5 bases from J, with 11 bases in between. Germline loops: CDR1 MNHEY, CDR2 SMNVEV (reference sequence). The CDR3 protein is CASSITGHEQYF. Written as DNA, the CDR3 is TGTGCCAGCAGCATCACAGGGCACGAGCAGTACTTC.

This sequence joins TRBV29-1 and TRBJ1-2; 7 bases map to TRBD1. The CDR3 totals 13 residues. With V trimmed by 6 bases and J by 11 bases, 15 bases remained unmatched. Germline CDR1 reads SQVTM; CDR2 reads ANQGSEA. CDR3 amino acids: CSVAGQAGSWYTF. DNA for the CDR3: TGCAGCGTAGCCGGACAGGCCGGAAGTTGGTACACCTTC.

This clone has a single count. The chain links TRBV6-5 to TRBJ1-3; D gene uncertain. Germline loops: CDR1 MNHEY, CDR2 SVGAGI. Trimming left V 8 bases short and J 0 bases short, with 11 bases between. There are 14 residues in the CDR3. The CDR3 DNA reads as TGTGCCAGCGGTCGGAGAGACTCTGGAAACACCATATATTTT. Protein sequence: CASGRRDSGNTIYF.

The chain is built from TRBV6-5 and TRBJ2-5, with D possibly TRBD1 on 6 matching bases. Germline lookup yields CDR1 MNHEY and CDR2 SVGAGI. This CDR3 region has 14 residues. V lost 4 bases and J lost 2, with 11 bases in between. The CDR3, as DNA: TGTGCCAGCAGTTCCGGACAGTTTCAAGAGACCCAGTACTTC. Protein sequence: CASSSGQFQETQYF.

The chain has TRBV6-5 and TRBJ1-1; 10 bases fit TRBD1. After removal of 7 bases from V and 10 bases from J, the junction contained 15 bases not matched to a gene. This CDR3 region has 15 residues. The germline gives CDR1 MNHEY, CDR2 SVGAGI. For the CDR3, the DNA is TGTGCCAGCACCGCAGGGACGCTAGGGGACAGGGGAGCTTTCTTT. This translates into CASTAGTLGDRGAFF.

DNA for the CDR3: TGTGCCAGCAGCTTGAGGACAGGGCACCGACGGGAGGGAAACACCATATATTTT. Its protein product is CASSLRTGHRREGNTIYF. V and J are TRBV7-2 and TRBJ1-3; 8 positions match TRBD1. The length of the CDR3 is 18 residues. The trim removed 3 bases at V and 4 bases at J, leaving 14 bases unmatched. Germline V gene lookup returns CDR1 SGHTA and CDR2 FQGNSA.

This chain joins TRBV7-8 and TRBJ2-1; D gene ambiguous. The CDR3 is 15 amino acids. Between the trimmed V and J ends, which lost 4 bases and 4 bases, there was a span of 14 bases. Germline loops: CDR1 SGHVS, CDR2 FQNEAQ. CDR3 bases: TGTGCCAGCAGCTCCACTCCTACCCCGTACAATGAGCAGTTCTTC. It codes for CASSSTPTPYNEQFF.

The count of this clone is one. This chain links TRBV5-6 with TRBJ2-1, with D perhaps matching TRBD2 (5 bases). The germline V gene has CDR1 SGHDT and CDR2 YYEEEE. The V and J ends lost 2 bases and 8 bases respectively, with 8 bases between them. The CDR3 is made up of 12 amino acids. CDR3 sequence: CASSFLAYEQFF. The CDR3 nucleotides are TGTGCCAGCAGCTTCCTAGCCTATGAGCAGTTCTTC.

The chain employs TRBV5-5 and TRBJ1-2; D possibly corresponds to TRBD1 (6 bases). Germline V gene lookup returns CDR1 SGHKS and CDR2 YYEKEE (reference sequence). The CDR3 runs 13 residues. V was trimmed by 0 bases and J by 12 bases, leaving 15 bases between them. CDR3 sequence reads: CASSLVGARAHTF. CDR3 coding DNA: TGTGCCAGCAGCTTGGTGGGGGCCCGAGCCCACACCTTC. The full variable domain, with the rest looked up from reference TRBV5-5 and TRBJ1-2, is DAGVTQSPTHLIKTRGQQVTLRCSPISGHKSVSWYQQVLGQGPQFIFQYYEKEERGRGNFPDRFSARQFPNYSSELNVNALLLGDSALYLCASSLVGARAHTFGSGTRLTVV.